Only one count was recorded for the clone carrying this T cell receptor beta chain. This sample was included in a study of blood T cell repertoires in COVID-19. Overall study: Nucleic acid was either cDNA or gDNA, and it came from T cells, B-cell-depleted T cells, or PBMCs.

TCRdb's copy holds only in-frame clones and misses some; the assay was immunoSEQ multiplex PCR. The sample carries about 69,000 clones, over 75% recorded once. CDR1 is GTSNPN, CDR2 SVGIG, per germline (reference sequence). The CDR3 is made up of 16 amino acids. Trimming removed 1 base from V and 2 bases from J; junction bases left unmatched: 6. The chain links TRBV30 to TRBJ2-7; 12 bases match TRBD2. The sample consisted of peripheral blood. The sequence was obtained from a man older than 75 with acute or convalescent COVID-19. The CDR3 DNA reads as TGTGCCTGGAGTGGAAAGGCTAGCGGGAGGGCCTACGAGCAGTACTTC. Translating it yields CAWSGKASGRAYEQYF.